Each of the 21 T cell receptor beta chains below was sequenced from the same sample in a study of blood T cell repertoires in COVID-19. Only in-frame clones appear in the TCRdb table, and some are missing; sequencing was by immunoSEQ multiplex PCR. The table includes fewer than 250,000 clones, about 82% detected once. Sequences were obtained from peripheral blood. The receptors were gathered from an elderly woman with acute or convalescent COVID-19.

The chain carries TRBV4-3 and TRBJ2-3, with 12 bases that match TRBD2. The ends lost 4 bases at V and 4 bases at J; junction bases unmatched: 6. This CDR3 has 16 amino acids. Germline V gives CDR1 LGHNA, CDR2 YSLEER. Written as DNA, the CDR3 is TGCGCCAGCAGCCCACTAGCTAGCGGGGGGGCAGATACGCAGTATTTT. Protein sequence: CASSPLASGGADTQYF.

This clone appeared a single time. V usage is TRBV30 and J usage is TRBJ1-2; 7 bases are shared with TRBD1. The CDR3 loop spans 15 amino acids. Germline values: CDR1 GTSNPN, CDR2 SVGIG (reference sequence). After removal of 2 bases from V and 2 bases from J, the junction contained 8 bases not matched to a gene. The CDR3 DNA follows: TGTGCCTGGAGTTTTACCGGGACAGAGAACTATGGCTACACCTTC. Amino acids: CAWSFTGTENYGYTF.

The rearrangement links TRBV27 to TRBJ1-4; no definite D call. This CDR3 region has 16 residues. The V end lost 2 bases, the J end lost 0 bases, and 10 bases lay between the germline ends. Germline V lookup: CDR1 MNHEY, CDR2 SMNVEV (reference sequence). The CDR3 nucleotides read TGTGCCAGCAGTTTAGCGGGCACCTCAACTAATGAAAAACTGTTTTTT. Protein sequence: CASSLAGTSTNEKLFF.

The CDR3 reads CASSLTGTLFNEQFF. Here the CDR3 DNA reads TGTGCCAGCAGCCTCACAGGAACCCTCTTCAATGAGCAGTTCTTC. V and J are TRBV3-1 (or the pseudogene TRBV3-2) and TRBJ2-1, with a weak D call TRBD1 (5 bases). CDR1 and CDR2 from the germline V gene are LGHDT and YNNKEL (reference sequence). Between the trimmed V and J ends, which lost 4 bases and 6 bases, there was a span of 16 bases. This CDR3 has 15 residues.

The chain couples TRBV7-9 to TRBJ1-2; D perhaps matches TRBD1 (5 bases). The CDR3 extends over 13 amino acids. Germline-derived CDR1 and CDR2 are SEHNR and FQNEAQ (reference sequence). Trimming cost V 2 bases and J 6 bases, with 10 bases left between them. This CDR3 reads CASSLQGFNGYTF. DNA of the CDR3: TGTGCCAGCAGCTTACAGGGATTTAATGGCTACACCTTC.

This clone was seen only a few times. The rearrangement joins TRBV20-1 to TRBJ2-5; 12 nucleotides agree with TRBD2. CDR1 DFQATT and CDR2 SNEGSKA come from the germline V gene (reference sequence). This CDR3 is built from 18 residues. Germline trimming cut 3 bases from V and 5 bases from J; bases unmatched to any gene: 16. CDR3 sequence reads: CSASGASGGVPQRETQYF. The DNA of the CDR3 is TGCAGTGCTAGTGGGGCTAGCGGGGGGGTTCCGCAACGGGAGACCCAGTACTTC.

The chain couples TRBV30 to TRBJ1-3; 7 bases align to TRBD1. The J segment lost 1 base and the V segment lost 3 bases, leaving 33 bases of the junction unmatched. This CDR3 comprises 24 residues. The germline V gene encodes CDR1 GTSNPN and CDR2 SVGIG (reference sequence). CDR3 loop: CAWRPLWDRQRGHQTTLSGNTIYF. In DNA, the CDR3 is TGTGCCTGGAGGCCCCTATGGGACAGACAAAGGGGCCACCAAACTACTCTATCTGGAAACACCATATATTTT.

The chain recombines TRBV9 with TRBJ2-5; 11 bases line up with TRBD2. Germline V gene sequence: CDR1 SGDLS, CDR2 YYNGEE. The CDR3 extends over 16 amino acids. V dropped 4 bases and J dropped 0; count of bases not matched to a gene: 5. This chain's CDR3 is CASSPQGLADQETQYF. The CDR3 nucleotides are TGTGCCAGCAGCCCCCAGGGACTAGCGGACCAAGAGACCCAGTACTTC.

The genes are TRBV27 and TRBJ1-6; D gene unclear. Germline assignment: CDR1 MNHEY and CDR2 SMNVEV (reference sequence). Trimming stripped 5 bases from V and 4 bases from J, with 12 bases between. CDR3 length equals 15 residues. The CDR3 sequence: CASSPKGRYNSPLHF. The CDR3 nucleotides read TGTGCCAGCAGTCCTAAAGGCAGGTATAATTCACCCCTCCACTTT.

J is TRBJ1-1 and V is TRBV19; D gene unclear. CDR3 length: 16 amino acids. Germline V gene data show CDR1 as LNHDA and CDR2 as SQIVND (reference sequence). Trimming pared 3 bases from V and 6 bases from J, leaving 20 bases between. The CDR3 sequence is CASSIFLGLAQAEAFF. DNA of the CDR3: TGTGCCAGTAGTATCTTCCTGGGCTTGGCGCAGGCTGAAGCTTTCTTT. Full variable domain (missing parts from reference TRBV19 and TRBJ1-1): DGGITQSPKYLFRKEGQNVTLSCEQNLNHDAMYWYRQDPGQGLRLIYYSQIVNDFQKGDIAEGYSVSREKKESFPLTVTSAQKNPTAFYLCASSIFLGLAQAEAFFGQGTRLTVV.

V usage is TRBV30 and J usage is TRBJ1-2; D not resolved. Trimming stripped 5 bases from V and 7 bases from J, with 8 bases between. The CDR3 sequence is 10 residues long. Germline V CDR1 and CDR2: GTSNPN, SVGIG (reference sequence). The chain's CDR3 is CAWGSGGYTF. CDR3 bases: TGTGCCTGGGGTTCGGGTGGCTACACCTTC. Combining the CDR3 with reference TRBV30 and TRBJ1-2 gives the whole variable domain SQTIHQWPATLVQPVGSPLSLECTVEGTSNPNLYWYRQAAGRGLQLLFYSVGIGQISSEVPQNLSASRPQDRQFILSSKKLLLSDSGFYLCAWGSGGYTFGSGTRLTVV.

The sample holds one count of this clone. The CDR3 sequence is CASSPDSAVQETQYF. CDR3 nucleotides: TGTGCCAGCAGCCCTGACTCGGCGGTTCAAGAGACCCAGTACTTC. This chain links TRBV5-4 with TRBJ2-5; no reliable D call. This CDR3 has 15 residues. Germline lookup yields CDR1 SGHNT and CDR2 YYREEE (reference sequence). V lost 4 bases and J lost 2, with 15 bases in between. Combining the CDR3 with reference TRBV5-4 and TRBJ2-5 gives the whole variable domain ETGVTQSPTHLIKTRGQQVTLRCSSQSGHNTVSWYQQALGQGPQFIFQYYREEENGRGNFPPRFSGLQFPNYSSELNVNALELDDSALYLCASSPDSAVQETQYFGPGTRLLVL.

This clone has only one observation. The genes are TRBV5-4 and TRBJ1-4; 9 bases are shared with TRBD1. V was pared by 4 bases and J by 6 bases, with 7 bases of the junction left unmatched. Germline CDR1 and CDR2: SGHNT and YYREEE (reference sequence). The CDR3 has 15 amino acids. The CDR3 nucleotides are TGTGCCAGCAGCGCAGGACAGGGGCGGTATGAAAAACTGTTTTTT. The encoded protein is CASSAGQGRYEKLFF.

The V call is TRBV6-6, the J call TRBJ2-3, with 8 positions matching TRBD2. The CDR3 is made up of 15 amino acids. Trimming removed 5 bases from V and 5 bases from J; junction bases left unmatched: 9. Germline CDR1 and CDR2: MNHNY and SVGAGI (reference sequence). In DNA form, the CDR3 reads TGTGCCAGCAGTGAGCGGGAGCGTCGAAGAGATACGCAGTATTTT. Translation: CASSERERRRDTQYF.

This clone occurred once. The chain combines TRBV7-9 with TRBJ2-1; TRBD2 matches at 9 bases. Germline V gene sequence: CDR1 SEHNR, CDR2 FQNEAQ (reference sequence). Germline trimming cut 1 base from V and 9 bases from J; bases unmatched to any gene: 7. This CDR3 is built from 15 residues. The CDR3 sequence is CASSLVRGGAGEQFF. The DNA for the CDR3 is TGTGCCAGCAGCTTAGTACGCGGGGGGGCCGGTGAGCAGTTCTTC.

This chain uses TRBV30 with TRBJ1-6; D call uncertain. Germline V gene data show CDR1 as GTSNPN and CDR2 as SVGIG (reference sequence). Trimming left V 5 bases short and J 7 bases short, with 12 bases between. The CDR3 has 13 residues. The CDR3 coding sequence is TGTGCCTGGGCCACAGCACCGAATTCACCCCTCCACTTT. Its translation is CAWATAPNSPLHF.

Regarding this clone: Other DNA sequences in the same sample also yield this CDR3. V and J are TRBV13 and TRBJ1-4, with D tentatively TRBD1 (5 bases). The V gene lost 6 bases and the J gene lost 4 bases, with 15 bases spanning the gap. Germline loops: CDR1 PRHDT, CDR2 FYEKMQ (reference sequence). The CDR3 runs to 15 residues. CDR3 sequence: CASRAPGHLNEKLFF. CDR3 DNA sequence: TGTGCCAGCAGAGCCCCAGGACACCTTAATGAAAAACTGTTTTTT.

The J gene is TRBJ1-3, the V gene TRBV9; TRBD1 might be the D (5 bases). V lost 3 bases, J lost 0 bases, and 16 bases lay in between. The CDR3 spans 17 residues. The germline V gene encodes CDR1 SGDLS and CDR2 YYNGEE. The CDR3 reads CASSALQQASSGNTIYF. CDR3 coding DNA: TGTGCCAGCAGCGCCCTTCAACAGGCAAGCTCTGGAAACACCATATATTTT. The complete variable domain, with remaining parts taken from reference TRBV9 and TRBJ1-3, reads DSGVTQTPKHLITATGQRVTLRCSPRSGDLSVYWYQQSLDQGLQFLIQYYNGEERAKGNILERFSAQQFPDLHSELNLSSLELGDSALYFCASSALQQASSGNTIYFGEGSWLTVV.

This clone showed up just a few times. In nucleotides, the CDR3 is TGTGCCATCAGTCAGGGGCCGGTTGCAGGAAACACCATATATTTT. Translating gives CAISQGPVAGNTIYF. The chain uses TRBV10-3 and TRBJ1-3; a weak D match, TRBD1 (6 bases). The V end was cut by 5 bases, the J end by 4 bases, with 15 bases between. Germline assignment: CDR1 ENHRY and CDR2 SYGVKD. The CDR3 covers 15 residues.

The count of this clone is one. The J gene is TRBJ2-3, the V gene TRBV18; 7 bases line up with TRBD1. Trimming at V came to 4 bases and at J to 2 bases, leaving 6 bases not matched to a gene. CDR3 size: 15 residues. Per the germline V gene, CDR1 is KGHSH and CDR2 is LQKENI. The CDR3 region has the DNA TGTGCCAGCTCACTGGACAGGCTCAACACAGATACGCAGTATTTT. It translates to CASSLDRLNTDTQYF.

The rearrangement uses TRBV12-3 or TRBV12-4 and TRBJ1-5; D gene ambiguous. This CDR3 region has 12 residues. V dropped 5 bases and J dropped 8 bases, with 10 bases sitting between them. The CDR3 sequence is CASSGITEPQHF. In DNA, the CDR3 is TGTGCCAGCAGTGGAATAACAGAGCCCCAGCATTTT.